Below are 32 T cell receptor beta chains sequenced from a single sample in a study of CD8+ T cells in alopecia areata. Isolated RNA was reverse transcribed into cDNA used as the sequencing template. Measured with immunoSEQ multiplex PCR; TCRdb has only the in-frame clones, and not every one. The sample holds some 170,000 clones; about 66% are singletons and the top ten take roughly 10%. The specimen was CD8+ T cells sorted from blood, collected at week 0. The receptor set was obtained from a human donor with alopecia areata.

The rearrangement links TRBV5-1 to TRBJ1-2, with 7 nucleotides matching TRBD1. The CDR3 runs to 15 residues. V lost 4 bases to trimming and J lost 6 bases; unmatched junction nucleotides: 12. Germline CDR1 SGHRS, CDR2 YFSETQ. For the CDR3, the DNA is TGCGCCAGCAGCGGCACACAGGGGATCGTTGATGGCTACACCTTC. Amino acids: CASSGTQGIVDGYTF.

This chain connects TRBV30 to TRBJ2-7; the match to TRBD1 covers 7 bases. Germline trimming cut 4 bases from V and 5 bases from J; bases unmatched to any gene: 8. This CDR3 has 13 amino acids. CDR1 GTSNPN and CDR2 SVGIG come from the germline V gene (reference sequence). CDR3 nucleotides: TGTGCCTGGAACTCCGGGACAGCTGACGAGCAGTACTTC. This sequence encodes CAWNSGTADEQYF.

Regarding this clone: The sample has other DNA sequences that encode this CDR3 too. The chain is built from TRBV30 and TRBJ1-1; D may be TRBD1 (6 bases). Trimming removed 0 bases at V and 1 base at J, with 6 bases between. The V gene's germline CDR1 is GTSNPN and CDR2 SVGIG (reference sequence). This CDR3 has 13 residues. CDR3 in DNA: TGTGCCTGGAGTGTAGGGGGGAACACTGAAGCTTTCTTT. Translation: CAWSVGGNTEAFF.

The chain links TRBV14 to TRBJ2-1, with D possibly being TRBD2 (6 bases). Looked up from germline, CDR1 is SGHDN and CDR2 is FVKESK. V lost 4 bases, J lost 1 base, and 8 bases lay in between. The CDR3 extends over 14 amino acids. This CDR3 is CASSPRESYNEQFF. CDR3 sequence (DNA): TGTGCCAGCAGCCCCCGGGAGTCCTACAATGAGCAGTTCTTC.

This clone was seen a few times. The CDR3 region has the DNA TGTGCCAGTAGTATTGGTTCAGGGAGTGGCTACACCTTC. This codes for CASSIGSGSGYTF. J is TRBJ1-2 and V is TRBV19; D is perhaps TRBD1 (5 bases). Germline V lookup: CDR1 LNHDA, CDR2 SQIVND (reference sequence). V lost 3 bases, J lost 7 bases, and 12 bases lay in between. The CDR3 sequence is 13 residues long.

Note on this clone: The sample contains more than one DNA sequence encoding this CDR3. The chain recombines TRBV27 with TRBJ1-5; D gene uncertain. The CDR3 is 13 residues long. Germline values: CDR1 MNHEY, CDR2 SMNVEV (reference sequence). Trimming pared 0 bases from V and 2 bases from J, leaving 2 bases between. In nucleotides, the CDR3 is TGTGCCAGCAGTTTATCGGGCAATCAGCCCCAGCATTTT. Amino acids: CASSLSGNQPQHF.

With respect to this clone: A junction boundary mismatches the germline segment, possibly from a read error. This sequence joins TRBV7-9 and TRBJ1-3; no firm D call. CDR3 length: 16 amino acids. The V gene's germline CDR1 is SEHNR and CDR2 FQNEAQ (reference sequence). Here the CDR3 reads CASSLGVQRPGNTIYF. CDR3 sequence (DNA): TGTGCGAGCAGCTTAGGCGTACAAAGACCTGGAAACACCATATATTTT.

The chain employs TRBV11-2 and TRBJ1-1, with a weak D call TRBD1 (5 bases). Germline assignment: CDR1 SGHAT and CDR2 FQNNGV. V lost 5 bases and J 1 base, leaving 17 bases between the germline ends. The CDR3 sequence is 16 residues long. The CDR3 sequence: CASSTRDGLENTEAFF. Written as DNA, the CDR3 is TGTGCCAGCAGCACTCGGGACGGCCTGGAGAACACTGAAGCTTTCTTT. The entire variable domain, with the rest obtained from reference TRBV11-2 and TRBJ1-1, is as follows: EAGVAQSPRYKIIEKRQSVAFWCNPISGHATLYWYQQILGQGPKLLIQFQNNGVVDDSQLPKDRFSAERLKGVDSTLKIQPAKLEDSAVYLCASSTRDGLENTEAFFGQGTRLTVV.

This clone was counted a few times. The chain recombines TRBV7-9 with TRBJ2-7, with no clear D. The CDR3 loop spans 14 amino acids. Germline values: CDR1 SEHNR, CDR2 FQNEAQ (reference sequence). V was pared by 5 bases and J by 7 bases, with 18 bases between. DNA for the CDR3: TGTGCCAGCAGCGCGCCAGGAGACCCCTCTGAGCAGTACTTC. Residues: CASSAPGDPSEQYF.

This chain connects TRBV10-3 to TRBJ2-7, with TRBD2 matching over 11 bases. Germline V gene lookup returns CDR1 ENHRY and CDR2 SYGVKD. CDR3 length: 15 residues. Trimming at V came to 6 bases and at J to 2 bases, leaving 6 bases not matched to a gene. CDR3 nucleotide sequence: TGTGCCATCAGCTTAGCGGGGGGGTACGCCTACGAGCAGTACTTC. As protein: CAISLAGGYAYEQYF.

CDR3 coding DNA: TGCAGCGTTCCAGGGGGACTCCAAGAGACCCAGTACTTC. Translating it yields CSVPGGLQETQYF. The chain employs TRBV29-1 and TRBJ2-5, with D possibly being TRBD1 (7 bases). The CDR3 spans 13 residues. V lost 5 bases and J 1 base, leaving 11 bases between the germline ends. CDR1 SQVTM and CDR2 ANQGSEA come from the germline V gene.

The table lists this clone with a few counts. Here the CDR3 reads CASSKHRESYEQYF. CDR3 sequence (DNA): TGTGCCAGCAGTAAACACAGGGAGTCCTACGAGCAGTACTTC. The V call is TRBV7-2, the J call TRBJ2-7, with D possibly TRBD1 on 6 matching bases. Germline CDR1 reads SGHTA; CDR2 reads FQGNSA. The CDR3 length is 14 residues. Trimming took 6 bases from V and 1 from J, leaving 13 bases between them.

V is TRBV5-1 and J is TRBJ2-1; 7 positions match TRBD2. Germline lookup yields CDR1 SGHRS and CDR2 YFSETQ. The CDR3 covers 15 residues. J was trimmed by 3 bases and V by 0 bases; bases with no gene match: 3. The DNA for the CDR3 is TGCGCCAGCAGCTTGGACGGACTAGACTACAATGAGCAGTTCTTC. It is translated as CASSLDGLDYNEQFF.

The J gene is TRBJ1-2, the V gene TRBV2, with D possibly TRBD1 on 5 matching bases. The germline V gene has CDR1 SNHLY and CDR2 FYNNEI. Between the trimmed V and J ends, which lost 0 bases and 8 bases, there was a span of 16 bases. This CDR3 is built from 15 residues. CDR3 protein: CASSEARRELRGYTF. The CDR3 region has the DNA TGTGCCAGCAGTGAAGCTCGCAGGGAATTACGCGGCTACACCTTC.

This clone came up many times. The chain links TRBV10-3 to TRBJ2-2; 11 positions match TRBD2. This CDR3 spans 17 amino acids. With 3 bases clipped from V and 6 bases from J, the junction kept 9 bases outside the gene matches. Germline lookup yields CDR1 ENHRY and CDR2 SYGVKD. The chain's CDR3 is CAISDHSSGGPPGELFF. As DNA, the CDR3 is TGTGCCATCAGTGACCATTCTAGCGGGGGGCCTCCCGGGGAGCTGTTTTTT.

A few counts support this clone. V gene TRBV4-1 combines with J gene TRBJ2-2; a possible D gene is TRBD1 (5 bases). The CDR3 consists of 16 residues. The germline gives CDR1 MGHRA, CDR2 YSYEKL. V lost 1 base and J lost 5, with 14 bases in between. The DNA for the CDR3 is TGCGCCAGCAGCCAAGGGGTTTCAGGGAATACCGGGGAGCTGTTTTTT. It encodes CASSQGVSGNTGELFF.

The chain links TRBV11-3 to TRBJ2-7; TRBD1 agrees at 8 bases. Germline CDR1 SGHNT, CDR2 YENEEA. This CDR3 comprises 14 residues. Germline trimming cut 1 base from V and 4 bases from J; bases unmatched to any gene: 3. CDR3: CASSLAQGAYEQYF. CDR3 nucleotides: TGTGCCAGCAGCTTAGCCCAGGGGGCTTACGAGCAGTACTTC.

This chain connects TRBV5-1 to TRBJ2-5, with 7 bases aligning to TRBD1. The CDR3 extends over 15 amino acids. The ends lost 4 bases at V and 2 bases at J; junction bases unmatched: 8. In germline, CDR1 is SGHRS, CDR2 YFSETQ. The DNA of the CDR3 is TGCGCCAGCAGCCCCCGGACAGGAGATCAAGAGACCCAGTACTTC. Its protein is CASSPRTGDQETQYF. The whole variable domain, filled in from reference TRBV5-1 and TRBJ2-5, reads KAGVTQTPRYLIKTRGQQVTLSCSPISGHRSVSWYQQTPGQGLQFLFEYFSETQRNKGNFPGRFSGRQFSNSRSEMNVSTLELGDSALYLCASSPRTGDQETQYFGPGTRLLVL.

In this sample, this clone turned up a few times. The CDR3 DNA reads as TGCGCCAGCAGCCAAGATCGGAGGATGGAGACCCAGTACTTC. This sequence encodes CASSQDRRMETQYF. This rearrangement joins TRBV4-1 to TRBJ2-5; weak D call: TRBD2 (5 bases). Germline V gene data show CDR1 as MGHRA and CDR2 as YSYEKL. The V end was cut by 0 bases, the J end by 5 bases, with 10 bases between. The CDR3 length is 14 residues.

The rearrangement uses TRBV6-5 and TRBJ1-1, with D possibly TRBD1 on 5 matching bases. The CDR3 consists of 13 residues. The germline V gene has CDR1 MNHEY and CDR2 SVGAGI. Trimming left V 7 bases short and J 5 bases short, with 14 bases between. CDR3 sequence (DNA): TGTGCCAGCACCTACGGGGGGGGGACTGAAGCTTTCTTT. Translating gives CASTYGGGTEAFF.

This clone was detected only a few times. V usage is TRBV30 and J usage is TRBJ2-2; 9 bases align to TRBD1. Germline assignment: CDR1 GTSNPN and CDR2 SVGIG (reference sequence). V dropped 5 bases and J dropped 3; count of bases not matched to a gene: 7. The CDR3 runs 15 residues. The CDR3 sequence is CAWEKQGADTGELFF. The CDR3, as DNA: TGTGCCTGGGAGAAACAGGGGGCAGACACCGGGGAGCTGTTTTTT.

The chain carries TRBV7-6 and TRBJ1-4, with D unresolved. This CDR3 is built from 21 residues. Per germline, CDR1 SGHVS and CDR2 FNYEAQ. Trimming removed 0 bases from V and 0 bases from J, with 23 bases in between. The CDR3, as DNA: TGTGCCAGCAGCTTAGCGCCAGGCGAGTTGGGAAAATACGCAACTAATGAAAAACTGTTTTTT. Translation: CASSLAPGELGKYATNEKLFF.

This chain uses TRBV5-6 with TRBJ1-2; D gene unclear. CDR1 is SGHDT and CDR2 is YYEEEE in the germline V gene. The CDR3 length is 12 residues. V was trimmed by 4 bases and J by 5 bases, leaving 9 bases between them. The CDR3 DNA reads as TGTGCCAGCAGCCTTTGGTGGTATGGCTACACCTTC. Translating it yields CASSLWWYGYTF.

The chain combines TRBV29-1 with TRBJ2-2, with D possibly being TRBD2 (5 bases). Trimming took off 1 base at V and 6 bases at J, with 12 bases between the two ends. Germline CDR1 SQVTM, CDR2 ANQGSEA. The CDR3 consists of 14 residues. The CDR3 loop reads CSVEGGGKAGELFF. In DNA form, the CDR3 reads TGCAGCGTTGAAGGTGGAGGAAAAGCCGGGGAGCTGTTTTTT.

This clone occurred a few times. V and J are TRBV14 and TRBJ2-1; D remains unclear. Germline CDR1 reads SGHDN; CDR2 reads FVKESK. V gave up 7 bases and J gave up 4 bases, with 8 bases separating them. CDR3 length: 12 amino acids. The CDR3 coding sequence is TGTGCCAGCACGGACGGATACAATGAGCAGTTCTTC. Its translation is CASTDGYNEQFF.

The chain links TRBV27 to TRBJ2-5; D is unclear. CDR3 length: 14 residues. The V gene lost 1 base and the J gene lost 3 bases, with 9 bases spanning the gap. The germline V gene encodes CDR1 MNHEY and CDR2 SMNVEV (reference sequence). In DNA form, the CDR3 reads TGTGCCAGCAGTTTATTGGCAGGTGAAGAGACCCAGTACTTC. It is translated as CASSLLAGEETQYF.

This clone was observed a few times. This sequence joins TRBV7-9 and TRBJ1-2; D remains ambiguous. The V gene's germline CDR1 is SEHNR and CDR2 FQNEAQ (reference sequence). Trimming stripped 0 bases from V and 6 bases from J, with 8 bases between. The CDR3 is 13 residues long. The CDR3 DNA follows: TGTGCCAGCAGCTTAGCCCTGCTTGATGGCTACACCTTC. This translates into CASSLALLDGYTF.

J is TRBJ1-2 and V is TRBV7-9; D gene ambiguous. CDR1 is SEHNR, CDR2 FQNEAQ, per germline (reference sequence). This CDR3 spans 15 amino acids. Trimming left V 6 bases short and J 4 bases short, with 18 bases between. The CDR3 region is CASSPASQVGYGYTF. CDR3 DNA sequence: TGTGCCAGCAGTCCAGCGAGTCAGGTCGGCTATGGCTACACCTTC. Supplemented by reference TRBV7-9 and TRBJ1-2, the full variable domain reads DTGVSQNPRHKITKRGQNVTFRCDPISEHNRLYWYRQTLGQGPEFLTYFQNEAQLEKSRLLSDRFSAERPKGSFSTLEIQRTEQGDSAMYLCASSPASQVGYGYTFGSGTRLTVV.

As DNA, the CDR3 is TGTGCCAGCAGCCGAACCTCGGGACTGGACTACGAGCAGTACTTC. It encodes CASSRTSGLDYEQYF. This sequence joins TRBV7-9 and TRBJ2-7; possibly TRBD2 for D (6 bases). The CDR3 is made up of 15 amino acids. The germline CDR1 and CDR2 sequences are SEHNR and FQNEAQ (reference sequence). V was shortened by 5 bases and J by 3 bases, with 17 bases between the two germline ends.

The chain carries TRBV30 and TRBJ2-7; no reliable D call. V lost 2 bases and J 5 bases, leaving 4 bases between the germline ends. Germline CDR1 is GTSNPN and CDR2 is SVGIG (reference sequence). The CDR3 spans 10 residues. The CDR3 sequence: CAWSTNEQYF. CDR3 DNA: TGTGCCTGGAGTACTAACGAGCAGTACTTC.

This chain links TRBV29-1 with TRBJ1-2, with D maybe TRBD1 (6 bases). Trimming shortened V by 7 bases and J by 8 bases, and 23 bases separated the two germline ends. Looked up from germline, CDR1 is SQVTM and CDR2 is ANQGSEA. The length of the CDR3 is 14 residues. CDR3 sequence (DNA): TGCAGCGCTCCCATAACAGGGAAGAGTTTCGGCTACACCTTC. This encodes CSAPITGKSFGYTF.

The rearrangement uses TRBV7-9 and TRBJ2-5; 12 bases line up with TRBD1. Germline CDR1 is SEHNR and CDR2 is FQNEAQ (reference sequence). There are 15 residues in the CDR3. With V trimmed by 3 bases and J by 7 bases, 6 bases remained unmatched. The CDR3 DNA is TGTGCCAGCAGCTTCCGGGACAGGGGGCGAGGGACCCAGTACTTC. Its protein is CASSFRDRGRGTQYF.